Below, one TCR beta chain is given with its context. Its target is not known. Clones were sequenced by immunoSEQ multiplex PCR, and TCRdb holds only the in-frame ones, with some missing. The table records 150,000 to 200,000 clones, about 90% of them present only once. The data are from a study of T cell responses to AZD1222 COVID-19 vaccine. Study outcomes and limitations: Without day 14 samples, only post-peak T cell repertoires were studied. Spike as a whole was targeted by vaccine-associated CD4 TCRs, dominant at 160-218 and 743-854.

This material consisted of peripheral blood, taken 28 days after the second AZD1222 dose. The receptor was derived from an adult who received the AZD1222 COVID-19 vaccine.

The DNA for the CDR3 is TGTGCCAGCAGCTTAGACAGGGCCGGTAGCTACACCTTC. This sequence encodes CASSLDRAGSYTF. The gene calls are TRBV11-2 and TRBJ1-2; TRBD1 is a possible D gene (5 bases). Germline CDR1 reads SGHAT; CDR2 reads FQNNGV. This CDR3 contains 13 residues. V was clipped by 0 bases and J by 9 bases, with 11 bases between them.